This TCR beta chain comes out of a study of blood T cells in healthy people across ages. Per the germline V gene, CDR1 is SEHNR and CDR2 is FQNEAQ (reference sequence). The CDR3 loop spans 14 amino acids. Trimming pared 2 bases from V and 7 bases from J, leaving 11 bases between. Next came a second PCR, run for about 7 to 12 cycles, which used a sample-barcoded 5' primer along with a J-beta primer mix. TCRdb passed the 5' RACE reads through MiXCR, listing each CDR3 protein once. The sample carries 800,000 or so distinct CDR3 sequences, about half recorded once. Healthy Russian Caucasian donors spanned ages roughly 6 to 90 years.

The clonotype was recovered from an elderly man in good health. The V gene is TRBV7-9, the J gene TRBJ1-4; D is ambiguous. The sample was blood. The CDR3 protein is CASSLSSSGEKLFF. As DNA, the CDR3 is TGTGCCAGCAGCTTAAGTTCTTCGGGTGAAAAACTGTTTTTT.